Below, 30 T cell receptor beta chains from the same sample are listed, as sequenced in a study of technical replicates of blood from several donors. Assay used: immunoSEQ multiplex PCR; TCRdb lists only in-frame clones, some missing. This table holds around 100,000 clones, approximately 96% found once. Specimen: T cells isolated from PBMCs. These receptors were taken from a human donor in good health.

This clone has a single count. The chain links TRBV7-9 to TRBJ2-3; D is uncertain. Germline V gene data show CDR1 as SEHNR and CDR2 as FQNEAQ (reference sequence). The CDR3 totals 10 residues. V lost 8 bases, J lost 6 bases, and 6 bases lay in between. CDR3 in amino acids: CASGRDTQYF. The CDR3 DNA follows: TGTGCCAGCGGCAGGGATACGCAGTATTTT.

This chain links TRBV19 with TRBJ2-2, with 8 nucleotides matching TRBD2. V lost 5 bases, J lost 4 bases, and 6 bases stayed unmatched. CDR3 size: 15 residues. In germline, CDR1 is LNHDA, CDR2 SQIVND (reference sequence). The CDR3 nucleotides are TGTGCCAGTAGTGTTAGCGGGAAGGTCACCGGGGAGCTGTTTTTT. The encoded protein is CASSVSGKVTGELFF.

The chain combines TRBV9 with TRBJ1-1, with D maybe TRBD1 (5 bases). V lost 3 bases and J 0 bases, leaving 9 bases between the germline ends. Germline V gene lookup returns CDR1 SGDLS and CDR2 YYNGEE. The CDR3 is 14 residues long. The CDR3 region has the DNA TGTGCCAGCAGCGACCCAGGGATGAACACTGAAGCTTTCTTT. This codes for CASSDPGMNTEAFF.

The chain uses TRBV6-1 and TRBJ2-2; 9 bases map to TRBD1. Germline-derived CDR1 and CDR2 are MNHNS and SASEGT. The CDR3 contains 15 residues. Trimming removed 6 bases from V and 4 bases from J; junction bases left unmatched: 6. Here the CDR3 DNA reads TGTGCCAGCAGCGGGGACAGGGAATTCACCGGGGAGCTGTTTTTT. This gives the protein CASSGDREFTGELFF.

CDR3 nucleotides: TGTGCCAGCAGTTACAACGAATATGGCGAGCAGTACTTC. It encodes CASSYNEYGEQYF. The chain couples TRBV7-3 to TRBJ2-7, with D uncertain. Trimming cost V 6 bases and J 6 bases, with 15 bases left between them. Germline values: CDR1 SGHTA, CDR2 FQGTGA. The CDR3 extends over 13 amino acids.

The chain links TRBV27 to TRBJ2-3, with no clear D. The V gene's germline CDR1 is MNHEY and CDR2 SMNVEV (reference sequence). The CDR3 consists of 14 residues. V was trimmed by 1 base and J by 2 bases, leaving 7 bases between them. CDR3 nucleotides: TGTGCCAGCAGTTTATTGAAGCCCACAGATACGCAGTATTTT. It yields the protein CASSLLKPTDTQYF.

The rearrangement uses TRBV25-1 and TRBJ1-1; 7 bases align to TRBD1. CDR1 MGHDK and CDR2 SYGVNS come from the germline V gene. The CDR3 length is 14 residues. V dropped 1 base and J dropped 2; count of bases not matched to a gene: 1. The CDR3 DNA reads TGTGCCAGCAGTGAATTAGGGGGCAACACTGAAGCTTTCTTT. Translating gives CASSELGGNTEAFF.

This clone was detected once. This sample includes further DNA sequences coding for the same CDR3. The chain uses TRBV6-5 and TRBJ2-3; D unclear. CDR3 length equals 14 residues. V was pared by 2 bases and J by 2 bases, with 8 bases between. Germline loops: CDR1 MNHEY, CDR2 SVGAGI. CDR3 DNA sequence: TGTGCCAGCAGTTACCTCACATCCACAGATACGCAGTATTTT. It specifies CASSYLTSTDTQYF.

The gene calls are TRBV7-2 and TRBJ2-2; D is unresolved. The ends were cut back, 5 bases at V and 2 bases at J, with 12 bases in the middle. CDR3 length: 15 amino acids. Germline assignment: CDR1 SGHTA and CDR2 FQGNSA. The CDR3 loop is CASSPLGVNTGELFF. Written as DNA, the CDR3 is TGTGCCAGCAGCCCCTTGGGCGTTAACACCGGGGAGCTGTTTTTT.

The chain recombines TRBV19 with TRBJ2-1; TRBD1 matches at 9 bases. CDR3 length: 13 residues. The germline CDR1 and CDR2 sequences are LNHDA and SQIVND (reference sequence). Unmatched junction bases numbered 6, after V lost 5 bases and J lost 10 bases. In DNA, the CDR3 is TGTGCCAGTAGTGACAGGGGGTTAGGCGAGCAGTTCTTC. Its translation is CASSDRGLGEQFF.

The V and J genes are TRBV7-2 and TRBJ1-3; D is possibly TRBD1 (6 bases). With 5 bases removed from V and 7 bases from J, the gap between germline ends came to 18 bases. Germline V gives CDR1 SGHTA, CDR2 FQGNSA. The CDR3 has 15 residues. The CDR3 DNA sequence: TGTGCCAGCAGCCAACAGGGTGCGTCGGACAACACCATATATTTT. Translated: CASSQQGASDNTIYF.

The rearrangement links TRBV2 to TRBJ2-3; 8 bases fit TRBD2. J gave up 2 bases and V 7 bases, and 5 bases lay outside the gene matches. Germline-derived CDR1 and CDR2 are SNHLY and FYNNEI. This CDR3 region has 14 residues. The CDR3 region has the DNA TGTGCCAGCAAGGCGGGAGGCCTCACAGATACGCAGTATTTT. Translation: CASKAGGLTDTQYF.

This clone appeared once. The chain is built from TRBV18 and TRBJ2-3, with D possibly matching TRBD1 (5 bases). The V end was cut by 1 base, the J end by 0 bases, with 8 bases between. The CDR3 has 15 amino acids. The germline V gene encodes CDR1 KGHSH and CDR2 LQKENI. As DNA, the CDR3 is TGTGCCAGCTCACCACAGACAGTTAGCACAGATACGCAGTATTTT. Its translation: CASSPQTVSTDTQYF. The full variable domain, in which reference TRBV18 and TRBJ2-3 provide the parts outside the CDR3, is NAGVMQNPRHLVRRRGQEARLRCSPMKGHSHVYWYRQLPEEGLKFMVYLQKENIIDESGMPKERFSAEFPKEGPSILRIQQVVRGDSAAYFCASSPQTVSTDTQYFGPGTRLTVL.

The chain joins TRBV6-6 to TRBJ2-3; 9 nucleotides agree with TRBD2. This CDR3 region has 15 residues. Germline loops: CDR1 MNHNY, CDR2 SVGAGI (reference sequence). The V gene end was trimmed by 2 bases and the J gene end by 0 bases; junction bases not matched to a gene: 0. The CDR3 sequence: CASSYLAGSTDTQYF. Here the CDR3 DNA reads TGTGCCAGCAGTTACCTAGCGGGGAGCACAGATACGCAGTATTTT.

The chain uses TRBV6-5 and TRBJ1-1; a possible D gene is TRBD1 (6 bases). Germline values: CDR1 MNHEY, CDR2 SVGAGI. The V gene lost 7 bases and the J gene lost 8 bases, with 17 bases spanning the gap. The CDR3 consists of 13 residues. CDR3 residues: CASTQGNTKEAFF. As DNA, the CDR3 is TGTGCCAGCACTCAGGGGAACACTAAGGAAGCTTTCTTT.

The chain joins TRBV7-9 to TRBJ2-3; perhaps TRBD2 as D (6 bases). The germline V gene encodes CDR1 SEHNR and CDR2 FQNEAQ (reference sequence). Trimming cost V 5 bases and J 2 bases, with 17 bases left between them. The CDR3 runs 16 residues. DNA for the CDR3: TGTGCCAGCAGCGCCCCCTTCCGGGGGATCACAGATACGCAGTATTTT. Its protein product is CASSAPFRGITDTQYF.

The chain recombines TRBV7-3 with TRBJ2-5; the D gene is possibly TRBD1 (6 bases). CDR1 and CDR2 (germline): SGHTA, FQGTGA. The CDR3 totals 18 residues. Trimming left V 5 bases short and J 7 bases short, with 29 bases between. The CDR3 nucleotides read TGTGCCAGCAGCCACCAAACCCCGGTGTGCCCAGTCAGGGGGACCCAGTACTTC. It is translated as CASSHQTPVCPVRGTQYF.

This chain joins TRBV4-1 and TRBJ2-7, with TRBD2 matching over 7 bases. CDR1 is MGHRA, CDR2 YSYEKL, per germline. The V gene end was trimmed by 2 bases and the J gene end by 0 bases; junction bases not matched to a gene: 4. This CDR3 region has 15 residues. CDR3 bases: TGCGCCAGCAGCCAAACCGGGACTATCTCCTACGAGCAGTACTTC. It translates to CASSQTGTISYEQYF.

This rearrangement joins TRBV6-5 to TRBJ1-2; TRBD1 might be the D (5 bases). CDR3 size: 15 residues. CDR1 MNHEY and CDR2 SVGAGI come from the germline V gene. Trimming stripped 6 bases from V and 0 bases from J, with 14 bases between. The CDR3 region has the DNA TGTGCCAGCAGCCTCGGACACTCAGCTAACTATGGCTACACCTTC. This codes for CASSLGHSANYGYTF.

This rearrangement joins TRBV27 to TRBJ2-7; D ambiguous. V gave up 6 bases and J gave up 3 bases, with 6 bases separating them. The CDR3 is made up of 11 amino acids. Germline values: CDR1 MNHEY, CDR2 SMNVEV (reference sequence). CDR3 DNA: TGTGCCAGCAGCCTAGGCTACGAGCAGTACTTC. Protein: CASSLGYEQYF.

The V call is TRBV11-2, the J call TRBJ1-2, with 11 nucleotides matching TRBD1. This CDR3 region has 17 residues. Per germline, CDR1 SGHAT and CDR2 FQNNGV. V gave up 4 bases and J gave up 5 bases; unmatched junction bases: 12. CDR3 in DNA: TGTGCCAGCAGCTCACCTAGGACAGGGGGCATCATTTATGGCTACACCTTC. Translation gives CASSSPRTGGIIYGYTF.

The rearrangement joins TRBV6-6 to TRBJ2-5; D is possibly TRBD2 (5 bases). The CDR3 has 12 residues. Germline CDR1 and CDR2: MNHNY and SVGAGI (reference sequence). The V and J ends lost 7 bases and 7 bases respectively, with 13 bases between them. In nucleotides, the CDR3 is TGTGCCAGCACCCTCGGGGTCGGGACCCAGTACTTC. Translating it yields CASTLGVGTQYF.

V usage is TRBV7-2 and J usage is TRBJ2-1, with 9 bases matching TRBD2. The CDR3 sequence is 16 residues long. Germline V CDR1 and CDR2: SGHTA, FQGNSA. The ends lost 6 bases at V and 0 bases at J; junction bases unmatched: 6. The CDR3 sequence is CASSRLSGSSYNEQFF. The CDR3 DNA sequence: TGTGCCAGCAGTCGACTTAGCGGGAGCTCCTACAATGAGCAGTTCTTC.

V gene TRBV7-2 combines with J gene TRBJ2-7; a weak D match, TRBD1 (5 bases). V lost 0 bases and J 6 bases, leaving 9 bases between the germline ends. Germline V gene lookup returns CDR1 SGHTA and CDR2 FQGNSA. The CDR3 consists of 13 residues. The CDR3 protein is CASSLAQVSEQYF. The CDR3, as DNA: TGTGCCAGCAGCTTAGCACAGGTATCCGAGCAGTACTTC. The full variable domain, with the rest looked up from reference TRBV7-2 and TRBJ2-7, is GAGVSQSPSNKVTEKGKDVELRCDPISGHTALYWYRQSLGQGLEFLIYFQGNSAPDKSGLPSDRFSAERTGGSVSTLTIQRTQQEDSAVYLCASSLAQVSEQYFGPGTRLTVT.

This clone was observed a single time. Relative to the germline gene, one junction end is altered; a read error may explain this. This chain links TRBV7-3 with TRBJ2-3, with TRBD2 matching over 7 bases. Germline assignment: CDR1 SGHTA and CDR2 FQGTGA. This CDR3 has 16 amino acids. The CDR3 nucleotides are TGTGCCAGCACCTTAATGGCTAGCGGTAGCACAGATACGCAGTATTTT. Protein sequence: CASTLMASGSTDTQYF.

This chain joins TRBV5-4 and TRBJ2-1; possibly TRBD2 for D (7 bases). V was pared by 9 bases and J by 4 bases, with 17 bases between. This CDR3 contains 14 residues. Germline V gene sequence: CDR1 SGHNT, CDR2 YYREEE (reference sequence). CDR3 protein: CATLGGDRYNEQFF. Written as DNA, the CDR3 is TGTGCCACCCTAGGGGGGGACCGATACAATGAGCAGTTCTTC.

The CDR3 nucleotides read TGTGCCAGCAGTATCTACAATGAGCAGTTCTTC. Encoded protein: CASSIYNEQFF. This sequence joins TRBV7-6 and TRBJ2-1; D is ambiguous. With 6 bases removed from V and 3 bases from J, the gap between germline ends came to 3 bases. The CDR3 contains 11 residues. Germline V gene data show CDR1 as SGHVS and CDR2 as FNYEAQ.

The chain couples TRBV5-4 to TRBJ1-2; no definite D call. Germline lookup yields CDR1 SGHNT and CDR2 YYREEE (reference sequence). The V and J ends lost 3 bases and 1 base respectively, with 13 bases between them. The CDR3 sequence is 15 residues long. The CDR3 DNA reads TGTGCCAGCAGCTGGCCGGGTAGCATTAACTATGGCTACACCTTC. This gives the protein CASSWPGSINYGYTF.

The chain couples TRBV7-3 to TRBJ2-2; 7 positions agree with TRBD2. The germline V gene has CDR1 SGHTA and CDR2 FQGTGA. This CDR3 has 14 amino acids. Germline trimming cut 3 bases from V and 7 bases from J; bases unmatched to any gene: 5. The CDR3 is CASSFLTSFGELFF. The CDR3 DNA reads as TGTGCCAGCAGCTTCTTGACTAGCTTCGGGGAGCTGTTTTTT.

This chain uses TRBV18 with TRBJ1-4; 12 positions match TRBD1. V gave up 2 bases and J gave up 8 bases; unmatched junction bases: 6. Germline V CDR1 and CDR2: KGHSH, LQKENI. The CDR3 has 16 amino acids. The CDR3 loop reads CASSPTAGTGGEKLFF. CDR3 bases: TGTGCCAGCTCACCAACGGCCGGGACAGGGGGCGAAAAACTGTTTTTT.